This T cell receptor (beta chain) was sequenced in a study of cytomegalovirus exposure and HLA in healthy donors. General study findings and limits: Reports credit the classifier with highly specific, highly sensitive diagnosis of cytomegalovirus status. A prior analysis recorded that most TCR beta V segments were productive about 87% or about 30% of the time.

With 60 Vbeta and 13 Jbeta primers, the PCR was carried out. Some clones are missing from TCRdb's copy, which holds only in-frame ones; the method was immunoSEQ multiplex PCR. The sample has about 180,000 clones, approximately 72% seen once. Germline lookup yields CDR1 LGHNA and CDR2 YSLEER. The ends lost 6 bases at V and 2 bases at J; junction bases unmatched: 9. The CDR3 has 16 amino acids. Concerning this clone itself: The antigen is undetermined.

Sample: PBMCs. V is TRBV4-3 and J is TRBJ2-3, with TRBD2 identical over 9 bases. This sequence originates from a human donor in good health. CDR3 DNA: TGCGCCAGCAGTCTGGCTAGCGGGGAGGCCACAGATACGCAGTATTTT. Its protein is CASSLASGEATDTQYF.